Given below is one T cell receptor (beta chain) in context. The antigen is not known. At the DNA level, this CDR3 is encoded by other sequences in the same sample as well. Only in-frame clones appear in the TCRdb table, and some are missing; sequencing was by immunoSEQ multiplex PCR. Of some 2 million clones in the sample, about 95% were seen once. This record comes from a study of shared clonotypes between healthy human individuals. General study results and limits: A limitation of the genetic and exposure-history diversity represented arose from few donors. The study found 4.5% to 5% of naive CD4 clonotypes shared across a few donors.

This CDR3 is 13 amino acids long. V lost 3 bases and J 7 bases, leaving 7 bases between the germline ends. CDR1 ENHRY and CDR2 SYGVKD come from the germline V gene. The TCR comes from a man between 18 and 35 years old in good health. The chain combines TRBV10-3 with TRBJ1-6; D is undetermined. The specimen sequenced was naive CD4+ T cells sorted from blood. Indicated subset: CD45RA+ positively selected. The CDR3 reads CAISDGGNSPLHF. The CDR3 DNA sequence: TGTGCCATCAGTGACGGCGGGAATTCACCCCTCCACTTT.